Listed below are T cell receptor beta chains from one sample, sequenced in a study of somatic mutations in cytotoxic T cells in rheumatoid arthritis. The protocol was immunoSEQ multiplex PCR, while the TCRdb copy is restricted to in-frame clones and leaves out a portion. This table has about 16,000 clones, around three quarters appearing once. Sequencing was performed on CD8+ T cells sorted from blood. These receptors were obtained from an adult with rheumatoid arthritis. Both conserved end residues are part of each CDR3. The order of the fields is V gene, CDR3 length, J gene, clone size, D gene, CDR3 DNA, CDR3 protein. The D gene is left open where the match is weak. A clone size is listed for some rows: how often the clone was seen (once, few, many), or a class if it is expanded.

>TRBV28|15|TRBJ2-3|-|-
TGTGCCAGCAGTTTGAGGGAAACGACCACAGATACGCAGTATTTT
CASSLRETTTDTQYF
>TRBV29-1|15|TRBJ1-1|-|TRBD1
TGCAGCGTCCTAGGGACAGCTACGATGAACACTGAAGCTTTCTTT
CSVLGTATMNTEAFF
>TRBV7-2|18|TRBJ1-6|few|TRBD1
TGTGCCAGCAGCCCTCGGACAGGTCTGAGCTCCTATAATTCACCCCTCCACTTT
CASSPRTGLSSYNSPLHF
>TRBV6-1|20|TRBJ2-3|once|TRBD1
TGTGCCAGCAGTGAGCGCCGGGACAGGGGGTATTTAATTGGCACAGATACGCAGTATTTT
CASSERRDRGYLIGTDTQYF
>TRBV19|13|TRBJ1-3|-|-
TGTGCCAGTAGTTGGGCCCGCCGAAACACCATATATTTT
CASSWARRNTIYF
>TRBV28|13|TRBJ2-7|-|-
TGTGCCAGCAGCTGGGGCCCGGACTACGAGCAGTACTTC
CASSWGPDYEQYF
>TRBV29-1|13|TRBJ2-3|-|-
TGCAGCGCAGAAACCAGGGTCTCAGATACGCAGTATTTT
CSAETRVSDTQYF
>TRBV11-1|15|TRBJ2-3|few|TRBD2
TGTGCCAGCAGCCACGGGGGGGCCCACACAGATACGCAGTATTTT
CASSHGGAHTDTQYF
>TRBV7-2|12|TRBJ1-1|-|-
TGTGCCAGCAGCTTTAGGCGAACTGAAGCTTTCTTT
CASSFRRTEAFF
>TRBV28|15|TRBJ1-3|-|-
TGTGCCAGCAGTTTATATCAGGGCTCCGGAAACACCATATATTTT
CASSLYQGSGNTIYF
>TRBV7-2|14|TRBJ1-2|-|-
TGTGCCAGCAGCCCAACTCCCCCCCCCGATGGCTACACCTTC
CASSPTPPPDGYTF
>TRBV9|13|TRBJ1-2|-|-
TGTGCCAGCACATTGGGTGGTGACTATGGCTACACCTTC
CASTLGGDYGYTF
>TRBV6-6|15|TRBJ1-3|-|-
TGTGCCAGCACCCCTTACCCGGTTGAAGGAAACACCATATATTTT
CASTPYPVEGNTIYF
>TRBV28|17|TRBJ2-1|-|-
TGTGCCAGCAGTTCCAAGAGGAGGGGTCACTTCTACAATGAGCAGTTCTTC
CASSSKRRGHFYNEQFF
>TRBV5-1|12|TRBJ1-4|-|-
TGCGCCAGCAGCCCTCCGAATGAAAAACTGTTTTTT
CASSPPNEKLFF
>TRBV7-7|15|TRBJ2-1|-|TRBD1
TGTGCTAGCAGCTTGGGACAGGGAACCTACAATGAGCAGTTCTTC
CASSLGQGTYNEQFF
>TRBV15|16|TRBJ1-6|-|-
TGTGCCACCAGCGAGACCACGGGCCGATCAAATTCACCCCTCCACTTT
CATSETTGRSNSPLHF
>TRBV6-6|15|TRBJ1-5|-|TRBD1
TGTGCCAGCAGTCAAAGGACAGGGGGGAATCAGCCCCAGCATTTT
CASSQRTGGNQPQHF
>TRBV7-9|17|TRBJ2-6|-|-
TGTGCCAGCAGCCCTGAGGACGGTGATTCTGGGGCCAACGTCCTGACTTTC
CASSPEDGDSGANVLTF
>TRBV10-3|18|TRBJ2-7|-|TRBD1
TGTGCCATCAGTGGGGGGACAGGTCGAGAGGCCGGAGTCTACGAGCAGTACTTC
CAISGGTGREAGVYEQYF
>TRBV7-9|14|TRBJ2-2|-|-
TGTGCCAGCAGCCTAGGGCTGAACACCGGGGAGCTGTTTTTT
CASSLGLNTGELFF
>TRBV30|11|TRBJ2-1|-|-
TGTGCCTGGAGTAAGTACGGTGAGCAGTTCTTC
CAWSKYGEQFF
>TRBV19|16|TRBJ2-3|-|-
TGTGCCAGTAGTGCCCTGAGGGGGGCGAGCACAGATACGCAGTATTTT
CASSALRGASTDTQYF
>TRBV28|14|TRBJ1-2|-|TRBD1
TGTGCCAGCAGTCTAGGGGGGACAGGGAATGGCTACACCTTC
CASSLGGTGNGYTF
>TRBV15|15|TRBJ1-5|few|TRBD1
TGTGCCACCAGCCCAGGGACAGGGCCCGGTCAGCCCCAGCATTTT
CATSPGTGPGQPQHF
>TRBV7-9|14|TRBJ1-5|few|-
TGTGCCAGCAGCTTAGATGCAGGGAAGCAGCCCCAGCATTTT
CASSLDAGKQPQHF
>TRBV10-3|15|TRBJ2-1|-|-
TGTGCCAGCAGTGAAGGACAGAGCTCCTACAATGAGCAGTTCTTC
CASSEGQSSYNEQFF
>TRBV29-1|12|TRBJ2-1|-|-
TGCAGCGTTGAATTACAGTACAATGAGCAGTTCTTC
CSVELQYNEQFF
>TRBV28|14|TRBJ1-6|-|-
TGTGCCAGCAGTTTAGGCAGGGAGGGTTCACCCCTCCACTTT
CASSLGREGSPLHF
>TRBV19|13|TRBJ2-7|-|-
TGTGCCAGTAGTTTCGGCGGAAACTACGAGCAGTACTTC
CASSFGGNYEQYF
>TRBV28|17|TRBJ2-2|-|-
TGTGCCAGCAGTTTAGAAGAGGTGGCCATGAACACCGGGGAGCTGTTTTTT
CASSLEEVAMNTGELFF
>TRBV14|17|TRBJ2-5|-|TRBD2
TGTGCCAGCAGCCATGGGACTAGCGGGGGGGCAGGAGAGACCCAGTACTTC
CASSHGTSGGAGETQYF
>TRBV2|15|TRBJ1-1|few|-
TGTGCCAGCAGTCCCGGGGGGATTAGAGAAACTGAAGCTTTCTTT
CASSPGGIRETEAFF
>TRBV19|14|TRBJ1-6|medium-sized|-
TGTGCCAGTATGGAACCAGGCCACCATTCACCCCTCCACTTT
CASMEPGHHSPLHF
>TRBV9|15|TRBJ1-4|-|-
TGTGCCAGCAGCTCCGGCGTGTCAACTAATGAAAAACTGTTTTTT
CASSSGVSTNEKLFF
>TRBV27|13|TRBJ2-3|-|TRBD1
TGTGCCAGCAGTTTATCGGGAAGGACAGGGCAGTATTTT
CASSLSGRTGQYF
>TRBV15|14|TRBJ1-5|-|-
TGTGCCACCAGCAGAGGGACTGAACTCTGGCCCCAGCATTTT
CATSRGTELWPQHF
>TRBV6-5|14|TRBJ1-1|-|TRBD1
TGTGCCAGCAGTACACAGGGGGTTCGAACTGAAGCTTTCTTT
CASSTQGVRTEAFF
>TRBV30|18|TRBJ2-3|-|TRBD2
TGTGCCTGGAGTGTATCGATAAGAGCGGGGGTGGGGACAGATACGCAGTATTTT
CAWSVSIRAGVGTDTQYF
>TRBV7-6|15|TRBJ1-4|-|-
TGTGCCAGCAGCTTGGCCACAGGGCTCAATGAAAAACTGTTTTTT
CASSLATGLNEKLFF
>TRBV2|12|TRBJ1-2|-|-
TGTGCCAGCAGGGAATTTTACTATGGCTACACCTTC
CASREFYYGYTF
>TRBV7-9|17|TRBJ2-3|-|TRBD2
TGTGCCAGCAGCGGCAGACTAGCGGGGGACCGCACAGATACGCAGTATTTT
CASSGRLAGDRTDTQYF
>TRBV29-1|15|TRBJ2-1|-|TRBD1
TGCAGCGTTGAAGCACAGGGGCATCCCTACAATGAGCAGTTCTTC
CSVEAQGHPYNEQFF
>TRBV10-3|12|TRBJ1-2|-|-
TGTGCCTCCTTGGGTCAGACTTATGGCTACACCTTC
CASLGQTYGYTF
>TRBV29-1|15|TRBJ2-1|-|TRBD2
TGCAGCGTTACCCAGACTAGCGGGGATTACAATGAGCAGTTCTTC
CSVTQTSGDYNEQFF
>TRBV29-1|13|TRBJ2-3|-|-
TGCAGCGTCCGGGACATCTACACAGATACGCAGTATTTT
CSVRDIYTDTQYF
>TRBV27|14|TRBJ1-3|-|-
TGTGCCAGCAGTTTGGCGTTCTCTGGAAACACCATATATTTT
CASSLAFSGNTIYF
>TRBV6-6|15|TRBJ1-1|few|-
TGTGCCAGCAGTTACTCGGGGGGGAGAGGCACTGAAGCTTTCTTT
CASSYSGGRGTEAFF
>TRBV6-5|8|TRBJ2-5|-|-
TGTGTTGTGGAGACCCAGTACTTC
CVVETQYF
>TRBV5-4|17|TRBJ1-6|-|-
TGTGCCAGCAGCCAAGCCGCGGGGAAGATGGGTAATTCACCCCTCCACTTT
CASSQAAGKMGNSPLHF
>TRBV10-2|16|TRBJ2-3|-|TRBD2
TGCGCCAGCAGTCCCACTAGCGGGGTATACACAGATACGCAGTATTTT
CASSPTSGVYTDTQYF
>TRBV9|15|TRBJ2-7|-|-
TGTGCCAGCAGCGTAGAGGCAGGCACTCTGGGCGAGCAGTACTTC
CASSVEAGTLGEQYF
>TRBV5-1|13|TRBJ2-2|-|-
TGCGCCAGCAGCTTGAGGAACACCGGGGAGCTGTTTTTT
CASSLRNTGELFF
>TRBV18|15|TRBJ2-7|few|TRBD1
TGTGCCAGCTCACCAGCCGGGACAGCGACCTACGAGCAGTACTTC
CASSPAGTATYEQYF
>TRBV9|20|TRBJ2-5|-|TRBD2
TGTGCCAGCAGCGGACGTACTTCTAGCGGGGGGGCCGAATTCCAAGAGACCCAGTACTTC
CASSGRTSSGGAEFQETQYF
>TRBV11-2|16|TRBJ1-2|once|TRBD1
TGTGCCAGCAGCACCTCCGGGACAGGGGGCGACTATGGCTACACCTTC
CASSTSGTGGDYGYTF
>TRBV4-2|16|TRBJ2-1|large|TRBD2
TGTGCCAGCAGCCAAGGACTAGCGGGGGGCTACAATGAGCAGTTCTTC
CASSQGLAGGYNEQFF
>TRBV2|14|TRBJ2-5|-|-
TGTGCCAGCAGTGAAGGTGGGGGGTTGGAGACCCAGTACTTC
CASSEGGGLETQYF
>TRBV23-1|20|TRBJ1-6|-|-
TGCGCCAGCAGTCAATGGCACGATTGGACTCCCGGCTCCTATAATTCACCCCTCCACTTT
CASSQWHDWTPGSYNSPLHF
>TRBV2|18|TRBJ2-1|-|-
TGTGCCAGCAGCTACGACTCAAAAGACAGCCGCTCCTACAATGAGCAGTTCTTC
CASSYDSKDSRSYNEQFF